This TCR beta chain was obtained from a study of blood T cell repertoires in COVID-19. The germline CDR1 and CDR2 sequences are SGHTA and FQGTGA. The CDR3 consists of 16 residues. V was clipped by 4 bases and J by 2 bases; unmatched bases: 9. Assay used: immunoSEQ multiplex PCR; TCRdb lists only in-frame clones, some missing. The table lists around 200,000 clones, around three quarters of them singletons, with approximately 6% in the top ten. Sequences were obtained from peripheral blood. This TCR was recovered from a woman aged 70 to 79 with acute or convalescent COVID-19. The V call is TRBV7-3, the J call TRBJ2-3, with 7 bases that match TRBD1. The CDR3, as DNA: TGTGCCAGCAGCTCCAAAGGGGGCTTTAACACAGATACGCAGTATTTT. Translation: CASSSKGGFNTDTQYF.